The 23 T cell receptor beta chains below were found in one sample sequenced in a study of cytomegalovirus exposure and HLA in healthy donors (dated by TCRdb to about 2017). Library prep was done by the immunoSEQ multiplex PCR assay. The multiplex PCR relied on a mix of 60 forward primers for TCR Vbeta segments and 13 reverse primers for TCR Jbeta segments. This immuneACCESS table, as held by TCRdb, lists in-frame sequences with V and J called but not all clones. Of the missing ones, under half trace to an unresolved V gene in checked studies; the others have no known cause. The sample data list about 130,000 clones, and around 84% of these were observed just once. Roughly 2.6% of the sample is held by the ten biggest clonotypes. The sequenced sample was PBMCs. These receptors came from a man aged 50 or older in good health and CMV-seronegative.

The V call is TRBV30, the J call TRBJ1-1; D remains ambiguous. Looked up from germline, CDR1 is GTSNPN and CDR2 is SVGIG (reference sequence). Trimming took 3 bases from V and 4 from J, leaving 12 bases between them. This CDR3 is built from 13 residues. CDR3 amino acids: CAWSGLGGTEAFF. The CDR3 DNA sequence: TGTGCCTGGAGCGGACTGGGTGGCACTGAAGCTTTCTTT.

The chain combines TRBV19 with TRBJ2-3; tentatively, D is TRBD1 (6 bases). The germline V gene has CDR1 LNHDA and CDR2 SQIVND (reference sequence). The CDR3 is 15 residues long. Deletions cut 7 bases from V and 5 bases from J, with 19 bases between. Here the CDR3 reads CASNQRNRAIDTQYF. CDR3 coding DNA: TGTGCCAGTAACCAGAGGAACAGGGCGATAGATACGCAGTATTTT.

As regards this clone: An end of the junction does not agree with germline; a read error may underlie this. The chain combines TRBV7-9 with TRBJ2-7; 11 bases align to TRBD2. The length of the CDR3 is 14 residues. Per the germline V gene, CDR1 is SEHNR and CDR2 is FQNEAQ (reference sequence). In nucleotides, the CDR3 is TGTGCCAGCAGCATAGCGGGGGGGCCGTACGAGCAGTACTTC. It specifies CASSIAGGPYEQYF.

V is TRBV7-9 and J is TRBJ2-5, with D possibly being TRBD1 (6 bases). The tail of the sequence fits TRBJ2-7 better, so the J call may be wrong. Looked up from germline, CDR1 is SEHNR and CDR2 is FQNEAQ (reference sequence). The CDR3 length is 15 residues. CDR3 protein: CASSSPQGTSYEQYF. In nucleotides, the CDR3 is TGTGCCAGCAGCTCACCACAGGGTACCTCCTACGAGCAGTACTTC.

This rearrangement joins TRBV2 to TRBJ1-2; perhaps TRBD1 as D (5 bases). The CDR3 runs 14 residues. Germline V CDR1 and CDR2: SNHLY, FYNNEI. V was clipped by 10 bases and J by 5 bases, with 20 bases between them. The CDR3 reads CATLPDRRTYGYTF. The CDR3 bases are TGTGCCACCCTTCCCGACAGAAGAACTTATGGCTACACCTTC.

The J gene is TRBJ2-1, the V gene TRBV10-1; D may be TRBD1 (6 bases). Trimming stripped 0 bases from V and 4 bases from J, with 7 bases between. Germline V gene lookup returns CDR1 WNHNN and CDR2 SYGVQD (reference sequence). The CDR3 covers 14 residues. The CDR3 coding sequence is TGCGCCAGCAGTGAGTCAGGACAGTACAATGAGCAGTTCTTC. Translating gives CASSESGQYNEQFF.

The CDR3 loop reads CASSKEAGYTEAFF. In DNA, the CDR3 is TGTGCCAGCAGCAAAGAGGCGGGTTACACTGAAGCTTTCTTT. The V call is TRBV21-1, the J call TRBJ1-1. TRBV21-1 corresponds to a pseudogene. The CDR3 has 14 amino acids.

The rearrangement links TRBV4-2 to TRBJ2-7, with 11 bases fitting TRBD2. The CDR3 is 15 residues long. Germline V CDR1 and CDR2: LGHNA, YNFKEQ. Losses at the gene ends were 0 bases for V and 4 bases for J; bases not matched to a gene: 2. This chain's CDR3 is CASSQELAGGYEQYF. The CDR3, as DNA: TGTGCCAGCAGCCAAGAGCTAGCGGGGGGTTACGAGCAGTACTTC.

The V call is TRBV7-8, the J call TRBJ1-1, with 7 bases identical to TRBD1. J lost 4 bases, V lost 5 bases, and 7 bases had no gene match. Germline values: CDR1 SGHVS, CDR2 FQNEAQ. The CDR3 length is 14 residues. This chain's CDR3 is CASSKQGMGTEAFF. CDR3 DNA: TGTGCCAGCAGCAAACAGGGGATGGGCACTGAAGCTTTCTTT.

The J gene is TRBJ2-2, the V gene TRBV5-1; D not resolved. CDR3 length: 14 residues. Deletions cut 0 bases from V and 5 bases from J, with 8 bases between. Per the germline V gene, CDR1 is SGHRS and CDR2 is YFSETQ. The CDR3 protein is CASSLELETGELFF. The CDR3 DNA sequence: TGCGCCAGCAGCTTGGAGCTGGAGACCGGGGAGCTGTTTTTT. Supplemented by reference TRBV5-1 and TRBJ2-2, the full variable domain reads KAGVTQTPRYLIKTRGQQVTLSCSPISGHRSVSWYQQTPGQGLQFLFEYFSETQRNKGNFPGRFSGRQFSNSRSEMNVSTLELGDSALYLCASSLELETGELFFGEGSRLTVL.

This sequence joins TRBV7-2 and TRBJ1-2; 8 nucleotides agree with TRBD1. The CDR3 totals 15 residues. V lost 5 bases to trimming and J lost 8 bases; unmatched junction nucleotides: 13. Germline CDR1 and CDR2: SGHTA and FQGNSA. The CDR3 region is CASSPGQDTRRGYTF. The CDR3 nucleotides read TGTGCCAGCAGCCCGGGACAGGACACTAGAAGGGGCTACACCTTC. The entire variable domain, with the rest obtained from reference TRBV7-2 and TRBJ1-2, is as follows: GAGVSQSPSNKVTEKGKDVELRCDPISGHTALYWYRQSLGQGLEFLIYFQGNSAPDKSGLPSDRFSAERTGGSVSTLTIQRTQQEDSAVYLCASSPGQDTRRGYTFGSGTRLTVV.

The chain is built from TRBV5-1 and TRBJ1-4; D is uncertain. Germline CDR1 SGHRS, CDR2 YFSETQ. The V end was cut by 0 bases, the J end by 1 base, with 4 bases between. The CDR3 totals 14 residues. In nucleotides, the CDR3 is TGCGCCAGCAGCTTGGCAGGAACTAATGAAAAACTGTTTTTT. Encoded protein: CASSLAGTNEKLFF.

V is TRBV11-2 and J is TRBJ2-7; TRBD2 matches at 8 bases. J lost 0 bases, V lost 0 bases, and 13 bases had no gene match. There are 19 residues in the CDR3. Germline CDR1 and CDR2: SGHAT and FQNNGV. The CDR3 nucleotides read TGTGCCAGCAGCTTAGACATTCTATTTAGCGGGGCCGACTCCTACGAGCAGTACTTC. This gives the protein CASSLDILFSGADSYEQYF.

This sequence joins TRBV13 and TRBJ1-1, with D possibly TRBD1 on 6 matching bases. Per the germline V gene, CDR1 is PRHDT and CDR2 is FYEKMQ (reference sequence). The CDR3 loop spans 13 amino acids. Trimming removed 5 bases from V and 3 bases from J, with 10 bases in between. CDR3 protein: CASSPGVDTEAFF. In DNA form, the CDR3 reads TGTGCCAGCAGCCCAGGGGTGGACACTGAAGCTTTCTTT.

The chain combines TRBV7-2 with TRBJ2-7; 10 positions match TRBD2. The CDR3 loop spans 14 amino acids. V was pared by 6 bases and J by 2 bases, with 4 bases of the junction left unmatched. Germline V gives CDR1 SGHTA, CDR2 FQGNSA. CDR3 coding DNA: TGTGCCAGCAGACCTAGCGGGGGCCCCTACGAGCAGTACTTC. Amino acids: CASRPSGGPYEQYF.

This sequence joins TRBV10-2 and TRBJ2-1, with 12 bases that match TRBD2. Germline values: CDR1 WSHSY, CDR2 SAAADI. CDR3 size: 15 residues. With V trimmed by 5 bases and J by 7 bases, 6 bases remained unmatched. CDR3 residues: CASSPLAGGMNEQFF. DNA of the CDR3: TGCGCCAGCAGTCCGCTAGCGGGGGGGATGAATGAGCAGTTCTTC.

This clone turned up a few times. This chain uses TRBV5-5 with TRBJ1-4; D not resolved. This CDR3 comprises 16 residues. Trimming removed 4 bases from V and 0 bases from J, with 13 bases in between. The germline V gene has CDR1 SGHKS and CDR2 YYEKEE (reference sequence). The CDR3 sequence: CASSLRIGATNEKLFF. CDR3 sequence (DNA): TGTGCCAGCAGCCTGAGGATAGGAGCAACTAATGAAAAACTGTTTTTT.

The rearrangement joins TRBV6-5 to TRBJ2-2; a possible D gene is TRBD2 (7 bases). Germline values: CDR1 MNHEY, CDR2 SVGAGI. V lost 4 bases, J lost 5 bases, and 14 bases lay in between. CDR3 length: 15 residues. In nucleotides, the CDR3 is TGTGCCAGCAGTTTGTGGGGGGGGACAACCGGGGAGCTGTTTTTT. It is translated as CASSLWGGTTGELFF.

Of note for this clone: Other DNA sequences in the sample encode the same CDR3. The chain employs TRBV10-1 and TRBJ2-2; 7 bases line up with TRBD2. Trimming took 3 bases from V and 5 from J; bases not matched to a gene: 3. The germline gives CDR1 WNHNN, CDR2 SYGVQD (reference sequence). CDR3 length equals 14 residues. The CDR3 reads CASSDPGGTGELFF. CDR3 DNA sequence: TGCGCCAGCAGTGATCCGGGGGGTACCGGGGAGCTGTTTTTT.

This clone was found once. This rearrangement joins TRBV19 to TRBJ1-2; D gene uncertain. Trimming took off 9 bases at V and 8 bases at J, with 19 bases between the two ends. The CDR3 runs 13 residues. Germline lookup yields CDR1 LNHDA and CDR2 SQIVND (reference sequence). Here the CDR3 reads CARRMGRAEGYTF. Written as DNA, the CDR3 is TGTGCCAGGCGTATGGGGAGAGCAGAAGGCTACACCTTC.

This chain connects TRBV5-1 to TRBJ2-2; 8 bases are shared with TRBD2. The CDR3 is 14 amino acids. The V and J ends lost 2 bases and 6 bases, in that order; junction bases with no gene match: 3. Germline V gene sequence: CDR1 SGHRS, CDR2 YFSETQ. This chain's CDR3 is CASSFWTSSGELFF. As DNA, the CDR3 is TGCGCCAGCAGCTTCTGGACTAGCTCCGGGGAGCTGTTTTTT.

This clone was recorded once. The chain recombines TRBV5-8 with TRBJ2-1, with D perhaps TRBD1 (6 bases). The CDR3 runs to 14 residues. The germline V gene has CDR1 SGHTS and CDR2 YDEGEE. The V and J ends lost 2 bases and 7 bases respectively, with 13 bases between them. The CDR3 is CASSFGQGMNEQFF. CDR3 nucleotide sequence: TGTGCCAGCAGCTTCGGTCAGGGGATGAATGAGCAGTTCTTC.

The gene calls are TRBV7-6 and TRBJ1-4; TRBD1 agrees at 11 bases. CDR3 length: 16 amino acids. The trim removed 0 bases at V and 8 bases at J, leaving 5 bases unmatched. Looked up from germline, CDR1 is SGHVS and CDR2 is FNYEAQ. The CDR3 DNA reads TGTGCCAGCAGCTTAGCGCTGCGGACAGGGGGCGAAAAACTGTTTTTT. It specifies CASSLALRTGGEKLFF.